This T cell receptor beta chain was recorded in a study of cytomegalovirus exposure and HLA in healthy donors. Regarding the study as a whole: According to the study, around 150 TCR beta chains were cytomegalovirus-associated.

To note about this clone: Its cognate antigen is unknown.

60 Vbeta and 13 Jbeta primers were used in PCR. The protocol was immunoSEQ multiplex PCR, while the TCRdb copy is restricted to in-frame clones and leaves out a portion. Among about 190,000 clones, 12% were seen once, and the ten largest hold over 6.5%. This clonotype originated in a man aged 45 to 65 in good health and CMV-seropositive. The sequenced sample was PBMCs.

The DNA for the CDR3 is TGTGCCAGCAGTGGGTGGGACAGGGGGGAATACGAGCAGTACGTC. It yields the protein CASSGWDRGEYEQYV. This chain connects TRBV6-4 to TRBJ2-7; 11 bases align to TRBD1. Germline lookup yields CDR1 MRHNA and CDR2 SNTAGT. J lost 4 bases, V lost 4 bases, and 6 bases had no gene match. There are 15 residues in the CDR3.